The 25 T cell receptor beta chains reported below all come from one sample, sequenced in a study of chemoradiotherapy in HPV16-positive cancers (dated by TCRdb to between 2021 and 2024). The method behind the library was the immunoSEQ multiplex PCR assay. The clones in this table, taken by TCRdb from immuneACCESS, are in-frame only. Not every clone is retained; where verified, under half of the shortfall comes from an unresolved V gene, and the cause of the rest is unknown. The sample data list about 7,600 clones, and roughly 80% of these were observed just once. The leading ten clones occupy 3% of the sample. The sequenced sample was blood, obtained from a patient who underwent chemoradiotherapy. These receptors originate from a human donor with HPV-associated anogenital cancer.

This clone was observed a single time. This chain connects TRBV9 to TRBJ1-1; D unclear. Between the trimmed V and J ends, which lost 0 bases and 3 bases, there was a span of 6 bases. CDR3 length: 13 amino acids. The germline gives CDR1 SGDLS, CDR2 YYNGEE. The CDR3 spells CASSVGGDTEAFF. In DNA, the CDR3 is TGTGCCAGCAGCGTAGGGGGAGACACTGAAGCTTTCTTT.

The chain uses TRBV5-4 and TRBJ2-2; 9 nucleotides agree with TRBD1. V was pared by 6 bases and J by 4 bases, with 10 bases of the junction left unmatched. Germline CDR1 is SGHNT and CDR2 is YYREEE (reference sequence). This CDR3 is built from 16 residues. CDR3 nucleotide sequence: TGTGCCAGCAAGGTGACAGGGGGAGAGTCCACCGGGGAGCTGTTTTTT. Translating it yields CASKVTGGESTGELFF.

This clone occurred once. This chain joins TRBV15 and TRBJ2-7; D might be TRBD1 or TRBD2, each matching 6 bases. The CDR3 sequence is 17 residues long. Germline V CDR1 and CDR2: LNHNV, YYDKDF (reference sequence). V shed 0 bases and J shed 0 bases, with 15 bases lying between them. The CDR3 coding sequence is TGTGCCACCAGCAGAGATTGGGGGGACACCAGCTCCTACGAGCAGTACTTC. Its protein is CATSRDWGDTSSYEQYF.

Turning to this clone: One junction end disagrees with the germline gene, perhaps due to a read error. This chain connects TRBV5-1 to TRBJ2-7, with TRBD1 as a possible D gene (5 bases). CDR3 size: 14 residues. Germline V gene sequence: CDR1 SGHRS, CDR2 YFSETQ. DNA of the CDR3: TGCGCCAGCAGTTTGGACACCAATTCCTACGAGCAGTACTTC. It is translated as CASSLDTNSYEQYF.

This clone appeared once. The chain combines TRBV4-3 with TRBJ2-1; D remains unclear. The V gene's germline CDR1 is LGHNA and CDR2 YSLEER. Trimming left V 0 bases short and J 6 bases short, with 6 bases between. This CDR3 has 13 amino acids. CDR3 sequence (DNA): TGCGCCAGCAGCCAAGATAGGCCCAATGAGCAGTTCTTC. Translation gives CASSQDRPNEQFF.

This sequence joins TRBV6-6 and TRBJ1-5, with D possibly being TRBD1 (6 bases). The CDR3 extends over 14 amino acids. V was cut by 8 bases and J by 1 base, with 12 bases left in between. In germline, CDR1 is MNHNY, CDR2 SVGAGI (reference sequence). Here the CDR3 DNA reads TGTGCCAGCGGCTGGACAGAGAGCAATCAGCCCCAGCATTTT. Protein product: CASGWTESNQPQHF.

The chain has TRBV4-1 and TRBJ2-1; D uncertain. The CDR3 contains 14 residues. V shed 1 base and J shed 7 bases, with 11 bases lying between them. CDR1 and CDR2 from the germline V gene are MGHRA and YSYEKL. CDR3 nucleotides: TGCGCCAGCAGCCAAGGGGCGATCATTAATGAGCAGTTCTTC. It specifies CASSQGAIINEQFF.

The chain carries TRBV6-5 and TRBJ2-5; D possibly corresponds to TRBD2 (6 bases). V was shortened by 2 bases and J by 1 base, with 14 bases between the two germline ends. Germline-derived CDR1 and CDR2 are MNHEY and SVGAGI. CDR3 length: 16 residues. The CDR3 reads CASSYPGTPGQETQYF. The CDR3 nucleotides are TGTGCCAGCAGTTACCCCGGGACTCCTGGCCAAGAGACCCAGTACTTC.

This clone has just a few counts. V gene TRBV7-6 combines with J gene TRBJ1-3, with D hard to call. Germline V CDR1 and CDR2: SGHVS, FNYEAQ. CDR3 size: 12 residues. V lost 5 bases to trimming and J lost 4 bases, with 6 bases between them. The CDR3 here is CASSPQGNTIYF. DNA of the CDR3: TGTGCCAGCAGCCCCCAGGGAAACACCATATATTTT.

By sample fraction, this clone is large (0.1 to 1%). This chain joins TRBV27 and TRBJ2-7, with D possibly being TRBD1 (6 bases). The CDR3 totals 13 residues. Germline V gene data show CDR1 as MNHEY and CDR2 as SMNVEV (reference sequence). With 2 bases removed from V and 3 bases from J, the gap between germline ends came to 8 bases. Written as DNA, the CDR3 is TGTGCCAGCAGTTTAGGGGGACACTACGAGCAGTACTTC. Amino acids: CASSLGGHYEQYF.

The chain uses TRBV7-2 and TRBJ2-7; D perhaps matches TRBD1 (6 bases). Germline CDR1 reads SGHTA; CDR2 reads FQGNSA. V lost 4 bases, J lost 4 bases, and 17 bases lay in between. The CDR3 extends over 15 amino acids. The DNA of the CDR3 is TGTGCCAGCAGCTCCCAGACAGGCGAAAGGTACGAGCAGTACTTC. Residues: CASSSQTGERYEQYF.

This sequence joins TRBV6-4 and TRBJ2-3; TRBD2 matches 9 bases. Germline V gives CDR1 MRHNA, CDR2 SNTAGT. This CDR3 is 16 amino acids long. The trim removed 0 bases at V and 2 bases at J, leaving 3 bases unmatched. CDR3 DNA sequence: TGTGCCAGCAGTGACTCTAGCGGGGGCGACACAGATACGCAGTATTTT. Its protein product is CASSDSSGGDTDTQYF.

The gene calls are TRBV4-3 and TRBJ1-2; D gene unclear. The CDR3 totals 15 residues. Deletions cut 0 bases from V and 3 bases from J, with 11 bases between. CDR1 is LGHNA and CDR2 is YSLEER in the germline V gene. The CDR3, as DNA: TGCGCCAGCAGCCAAGATCCTGAAGGAGACTATGGCTACACCTTC. This gives the protein CASSQDPEGDYGYTF.

The chain joins TRBV28 to TRBJ2-3; TRBD1 matches at 9 bases. CDR3 size: 15 residues. V was clipped by 6 bases and J by 0 bases; unmatched bases: 4. Germline V lookup: CDR1 MDHEN, CDR2 SYDVKM. For the CDR3, the DNA is TGTGCCAGCAGGGACAGGGGTCCTAGCACAGATACGCAGTATTTT. Its translation: CASRDRGPSTDTQYF.

The chain has TRBV18 and TRBJ2-5; either TRBD1 or TRBD2 may supply D (5 bases each). CDR3 length: 12 amino acids. The V and J ends lost 3 bases and 3 bases respectively, with 5 bases between them. Germline CDR1 KGHSH, CDR2 LQKENI. CDR3 loop: CASSPGEETQYF. In nucleotides, the CDR3 is TGTGCCAGCTCACCGGGGGAAGAGACCCAGTACTTC.

The chain joins TRBV19 to TRBJ2-5; D might be TRBD2 (5 bases). V lost 1 base and J 9 bases, leaving 12 bases between the germline ends. The germline gives CDR1 LNHDA, CDR2 SQIVND (reference sequence). CDR3 length: 13 residues. The CDR3, as DNA: TGTGCCAGTAGTATAGGCCTAGCCCAGGCCCAGTACTTC. Protein sequence: CASSIGLAQAQYF.

The rearrangement uses TRBV19 and TRBJ2-1, with D possibly TRBD2 on 7 matching bases. Trimming shortened V by 5 bases and J by 5 bases, and 13 bases separated the two germline ends. The CDR3 is 14 amino acids. Looked up from germline, CDR1 is LNHDA and CDR2 is SQIVND (reference sequence). Here the CDR3 reads CASSSGGGNNEQFF. For the CDR3, the DNA is TGTGCCAGTAGTTCGGGGGGCGGTAACAATGAGCAGTTCTTC.

The chain links TRBV7-9 to TRBJ1-1; D is unresolved. The CDR3 has 14 amino acids. Trimming took 5 bases from V and 0 from J, leaving 10 bases between them. Germline CDR1 SEHNR, CDR2 FQNEAQ (reference sequence). CDR3 loop: CASSLDGMNTEAFF. The CDR3 bases are TGTGCCAGCAGCCTAGACGGGATGAACACTGAAGCTTTCTTT.

V gene TRBV15 combines with J gene TRBJ1-1; no definite D call. From germline, CDR1 is LNHNV and CDR2 YYDKDF (reference sequence). The CDR3 length is 12 residues. V lost 4 bases to trimming and J lost 3 bases, with 6 bases between them. The CDR3 sequence is CATSILHTEAFF. The DNA for the CDR3 is TGTGCCACCAGCATACTGCACACTGAAGCTTTCTTT. Filled out from reference TRBV15 and TRBJ1-1, the complete variable domain reads DAMVIQNPRYQVTQFGKPVTLSCSQTLNHNVMYWYQQKSSQAPKLLFHYYDKDFNNEADTPDNFQSRRPNTSFCFLDIRSPGLGDTAMYLCATSILHTEAFFGQGTRLTVV.

The V and J genes are TRBV7-9 and TRBJ1-3; D gene uncertain. The CDR3 is 15 residues long. Per the germline V gene, CDR1 is SEHNR and CDR2 is FQNEAQ (reference sequence). V lost 1 base, J lost 0 bases, and 7 bases lay in between. CDR3 region: CASSLGGGSGNTIYF. The CDR3 DNA is TGTGCCAGCAGCTTAGGAGGCGGCTCTGGAAACACCATATATTTT.

The V and J genes are TRBV6-1 and TRBJ2-3; 8 positions match TRBD2. The CDR3 consists of 16 residues. Trimming removed 2 bases from V and 6 bases from J; junction bases left unmatched: 10. CDR1 and CDR2 from the germline V gene are MNHNS and SASEGT. The CDR3 region has the DNA TGTGCCAGCAGTGAACACACGGGGACGGGAGGGGATACGCAGTATTTT. Amino acids: CASSEHTGTGGDTQYF.

The chain combines TRBV7-9 with TRBJ1-1; 8 nucleotides line up with TRBD1. The ends lost 5 bases at V and 7 bases at J; junction bases unmatched: 6. The V gene's germline CDR1 is SEHNR and CDR2 FQNEAQ (reference sequence). The CDR3 spans 13 residues. CDR3 loop: CASSIGQGGEAFF. The CDR3 DNA follows: TGTGCCAGCAGCATTGGACAGGGTGGTGAAGCTTTCTTT. Together with reference TRBV7-9 and TRBJ1-1, the CDR3 gives the full variable domain: DTGVSQNPRHKITKRGQNVTFRCDPISEHNRLYWYRQTLGQGPEFLTYFQNEAQLEKSRLLSDRFSAERPKGSFSTLEIQRTEQGDSAMYLCASSIGQGGEAFFGQGTRLTVV.

V usage is TRBV29-1 and J usage is TRBJ2-3; D gene ambiguous. The germline CDR1 and CDR2 sequences are SQVTM and ANQGSEA. V lost 5 bases to trimming and J lost 2 bases, with 14 bases between them. CDR3 size: 14 residues. The CDR3 here is CSVRLGDSTDTQYF. The CDR3 region has the DNA TGCAGCGTTAGACTTGGGGATTCCACAGATACGCAGTATTTT.

The chain is built from TRBV5-1 and TRBJ1-1; 7 nucleotides match TRBD1. The J segment lost 4 bases and the V segment lost 4 bases, leaving 4 bases of the junction unmatched. From germline, CDR1 is SGHRS and CDR2 YFSETQ. This CDR3 region has 13 residues. The CDR3 protein is CASSAQGGTEAFF. The CDR3 DNA is TGCGCCAGCAGCGCCCAGGGGGGCACTGAAGCTTTCTTT.

In this sample, this clone turned up once. The CDR3 loop reads CASSIRQGTMNTEAFF. As DNA, the CDR3 is TGTGCCAGTAGTATTCGACAGGGTACGATGAACACTGAAGCTTTCTTT. V usage is TRBV19 and J usage is TRBJ1-1; the match to TRBD1 covers 7 bases. The V segment lost 3 bases and the J segment 0 bases; nucleotides outside the gene matches: 7. Germline V gene lookup returns CDR1 LNHDA and CDR2 SQIVND (reference sequence). The CDR3 loop spans 16 amino acids. Combining the CDR3 with reference TRBV19 and TRBJ1-1 gives the whole variable domain DGGITQSPKYLFRKEGQNVTLSCEQNLNHDAMYWYRQDPGQGLRLIYYSQIVNDFQKGDIAEGYSVSREKKESFPLTVTSAQKNPTAFYLCASSIRQGTMNTEAFFGQGTRLTVV.